The present entry profiles one T cell receptor (beta chain) with its context. This clonotype was detected only a few times. The antigen it recognizes is unknown. No base-level quality is on record; no much larger clone is a single base apart. This specimen comes from a study of early T cells in non-severe SARS-CoV-2 infection (dated by TCRdb to 2020 to 2023). Turning to the overall study: Because TCR sequencing was done on bulk RNA from unsorted whole blood, the alpha and beta chains could not be paired. What the work shows at the level of the full study, not this receptor alone: VDJdb matching was skewed toward anti-spike CD8 responses and likely underestimated virus-specific expansions, missing private and CD4 specificities.

The library was generated by 5' RACE. TCRdb records NextSeq 500 as the sequencer. Unique molecular identifiers were attached to individual cDNA molecules in the TCR library protocol so that sequencing error and PCR bias could be corrected. TCR alpha and beta chains were both sequenced, and the abundances of alpha and beta sequences in each sample were closely correlated with each other. Turning to the authors' computational methods: Decombinator V4 was used to annotate TCR sequences for V gene, J gene and CDR3. Expanded TCRs were defined as changing significantly between any two time points under a Poisson model with p below 0.0001. Abundances of TCRs were expressed as counts per million after normalisation to the total number of TCRs sequenced in each sample. VDJdb, accessed 1 November 2021, was searched for CMV, EBV and SARS-CoV-2 annotated TCRs, excluding TCRs annotated for multiple antigens. The raw public data were reprocessed by TCRdb itself: fastp quality trimming at Q25, MiXCR clonotype calling, in-frame beta chains only. When rows share a CDR3 protein, they turn into one entry using the most common DNA and genes. TCRdb, rather than the study authors, made the V and J calls. Here the sample has 48,000 or so distinct CDR3 sequences; roughly 6.1% occur a single time. Around 7% of the sample belongs to the ten largest clones.

A case-control design nested within a healthcare worker cohort in London, UK, was used, with weekly nasopharyngeal swab PCR tests and blood sampling performed. Healthcare workers were recruited during the week of the UK lockdown, between 23 and 31 March 2020, and followed weekly for up to about 15 weeks. Sequencing was performed on whole blood, taken at baseline. The receptor was derived from an adult who was a healthcare worker with PCR-confirmed SARS-CoV-2 infection or an uninfected control (not recorded which).

The CDR3 is CASSSDRGDSPLHF. The DNA reads TGTGCCAGCAGCTCGGACAGGGGAGACTCACCCCTCCACTTT. This receptor chain uses TRBV12-3 or TRBV12-4 and TRBJ1-6; a stretch of 9 junction bases matches TRBD1. For this chain, trimming is 6 bases at the V end and 10 bases at the J end, and the number of junction bases without a gene match is 7. Including cysteine and phenylalanine, the CDR3 has 14 amino acids. The only DNA kept is the CDR3, 42 bases in frame from the first base.